One and the same sample provided the 15 T cell receptor beta chains below, sequenced in a study of Tregs in tolerant kidney transplant recipients. Related graft donors supplied nonmyeloablative bone marrow transplants, and mixed chimerism was transient. Profiling relied on immunoSEQ multiplex PCR, and the TCRdb table lists in-frame clones only, not all of them. Its clone listing holds 25,000 to 35,000 clones. This sample comprised CD4+ T cells from blood (PBMCs), obtained 24 months after the transplant. All receptors derive from a human patient who received a combined kidney and bone marrow transplant. Some of the T cells may derive from the graft donor.

Turning to this clone: The read halts 3 residues ahead of the CDR3 end, with the missing end drawn from the germline J gene. This sequence joins TRBV19 and TRBJ2-2; weak D call: TRBD2 (6 bases). V shed 3 bases and J shed 4 bases, with 12 bases lying between them. CDR1 is LNHDA, CDR2 SQIVND, per germline (reference sequence). This CDR3 contains 15 residues. The covered CDR3 bases are TGTGCCAGTAGTATGGGGCGGGGAGTCACCGGGGAG. This gives the protein CASSMGRGVTGE. The entire CDR3 sequence reads CASSMGRGVTGELFF.

Of note for this clone: Read sequence stops 3 residues before the CDR3 end, and the germline J gene provides the missing end. The chain joins TRBV5-1 to TRBJ2-3; TRBD1 aligns across 7 bases. V was clipped by 4 bases and J by 1 base; unmatched bases: 9. CDR1 is SGHRS and CDR2 is YFSETQ in the germline V gene. CDR3 size: 16 residues. CDR3 bases read: TGCGCCAGCAGCCCTACAGGGGATGTTCGCACAGATACG. As protein: CASSPTGDVRTDT. The whole CDR3 sequence is CASSPTGDVRTDTQYF.

CDR3 region: CASSLWTSGRNEQFF. The DNA read from the CDR3 is TGTGCCAGCAGTTTATGGACTAGCGGGAGGAATGAG. V gene TRBV28 combines with J gene TRBJ2-1; 13 bases are shared with TRBD2. The read halts 3 residues ahead of the CDR3 end, with the missing end drawn from the germline J gene. Looked up from germline, CDR1 is MDHEN and CDR2 is SYDVKM. The CDR3 is 15 residues long. The ends lost 0 bases at V and 7 bases at J; junction bases unmatched: 0.

Note on this clone: Read sequence stops 3 residues before the CDR3 end, and the germline J gene provides the missing end. The same CDR3 can be traced to other DNA sequences in this sample. The J gene is TRBJ1-1, the V gene TRBV2, with 8 positions matching TRBD1. Germline V gives CDR1 SNHLY, CDR2 FYNNEI. V gave up 11 bases and J gave up 5 bases; unmatched junction bases: 7. This CDR3 comprises 12 residues. This CDR3 reads CAGRTGQTEAFF. The covered CDR3 bases are TGTGCCGGCCGGACAGGGCAGACTGAA.

Comments on this clone: Read coverage stops 3 residues before the CDR3 terminus; the germline J gene supplies the remainder. V and J are TRBV5-5 and TRBJ1-5; D not certain. The germline V gene has CDR1 SGHKS and CDR2 YYEKEE (reference sequence). Trimming took 0 bases from V and 4 from J, leaving 11 bases between them. The CDR3 length is 15 residues. The CDR3 here is CASSLDGSINQPQHF. Partial CDR3 DNA: TGTGCCAGCAGCTTGGATGGCTCGATAAATCAGCCC.

To note about this clone: The sequence runs out 3 residues before the end of the CDR3; the remainder is reconstructed from the germline J gene. The chain recombines TRBV7-2 with TRBJ1-5; the match to TRBD1 covers 8 bases. Germline V gene data show CDR1 as SGHTA and CDR2 as FQGNSA. The junction had 2 bases not matched to a gene; V was cut back by 5 bases and J by 2 bases. This CDR3 spans 14 amino acids. CDR3 bases read: TGTGCCAGCAGCCAGACAGGGGGCAATCAGCCC. Translated: CASSQTGGNQP. In full, the CDR3 reads CASSQTGGNQPQHF.

As regards this clone: The read finishes 3 residues shy of the CDR3 end, and the germline J gene is used to complete it. The chain joins TRBV7-9 to TRBJ1-1, with D possibly being TRBD1 (5 bases). Trimming shortened V by 4 bases and J by 0 bases, and 12 bases separated the two germline ends. The CDR3 has 15 residues. Germline V gene lookup returns CDR1 SEHNR and CDR2 FQNEAQ (reference sequence). Incomplete CDR3 DNA: TGTGCCAGCAGCTGGGGACTCTTGATGAACACTGAA. Protein: CASSWGLLMNTE. The entire CDR3 reads CASSWGLLMNTEAFF.

Note on this clone: From the germline J gene comes the end of the CDR3, since the read stops 3 residues before it. The chain uses TRBV20-1 and TRBJ2-7; D remains unclear. The CDR3 sequence is 12 residues long. Trimming took 8 bases from V and 0 from J, leaving 11 bases between them. CDR1 and CDR2 from the germline V gene are DFQATT and SNEGSKA (reference sequence). CDR3 amino acids: CSSQSSSYEQYF. The CDR3 DNA, read in part, is TGCAGTAGTCAATCCAGCTCCTACGAG.

With respect to this clone: From the germline J gene comes the end of the CDR3, since the read stops 3 residues before it. This sequence joins TRBV5-4 and TRBJ1-5; the D gene is possibly TRBD1 (5 bases). There are 14 residues in the CDR3. V lost 4 bases, J lost 3 bases, and 11 bases lay in between. CDR1 is SGHNT and CDR2 is YYREEE in the germline V gene (reference sequence). Partial CDR3 DNA: TGTGCCAGCAGCATTCAGGGCTACAATCAGCCC. Residues: CASSIQGYNQP. The whole CDR3 reads CASSIQGYNQPQHF. Using reference TRBV5-4 and TRBJ1-5 for the parts outside the CDR3, the full variable domain is ETGVTQSPTHLIKTRGQQVTLRCSSQSGHNTVSWYQQALGQGPQFIFQYYREEENGRGNFPPRFSGLQFPNYSSELNVNALELDDSALYLCASSIQGYNQPQHFGDGTRLSIL.

As for this clone: The observed sequence ends 3 residues before the CDR3 terminus, with the missing tail filled in from the germline J gene. V gene TRBV29-1 combines with J gene TRBJ1-2, with unresolved D. V shed 5 bases and J shed 4 bases, with 11 bases lying between them. Germline CDR1 and CDR2: SQVTM and ANQGSEA. This CDR3 has 12 amino acids. The CDR3 bases that were read are TGCAGCGTTTCGGGTTCCTTCTATGGC. Translating gives CSVSGSFYG. The complete CDR3 reads CSVSGSFYGYTF.

Comments on this clone: The read terminates 3 residues ahead of where the CDR3 ends, so the germline J gene completes it. V gene TRBV5-1 combines with J gene TRBJ2-5; D may be TRBD1 (5 bases). V lost 4 bases and J 2 bases, leaving 9 bases between the germline ends. Germline V lookup: CDR1 SGHRS, CDR2 YFSETQ. The CDR3 runs 13 residues. The sequenced CDR3 bases are TGCGCCAGCAGCACCACAGGACAAGAGACC. This codes for CASSTTGQET. The entire CDR3 sequence reads CASSTTGQETQYF. The full variable domain, rest sourced from reference TRBV5-1 and TRBJ2-5, is KAGVTQTPRYLIKTRGQQVTLSCSPISGHRSVSWYQQTPGQGLQFLFEYFSETQRNKGNFPGRFSGRQFSNSRSEMNVSTLELGDSALYLCASSTTGQETQYFGPGTRLLVL.

With regard to this clone: The DNA ends 3 residues before the CDR3 does, and the rest of the CDR3 is filled in from the germline J gene. The gene calls are TRBV11-2 and TRBJ2-7; 13 bases align to TRBD2. V trimming: 5 bases; J trimming: 5 bases; junction bases outside the gene matches: 6. The CDR3 length is 15 residues. The germline CDR1 and CDR2 sequences are SGHAT and FQNNGV. CDR3 DNA, as far as it was read: TGTGCCAGCAGCCCCCGGACTAGCGGGAGTAACGAG. Translation: CASSPRTSGSNE. The CDR3 in its entirety is CASSPRTSGSNEQYF.

As to this clone: The CDR3 end lies 3 residues beyond the end of the read and is filled in from the germline J gene. The chain combines TRBV2 with TRBJ2-1; tentative D call: TRBD1 (5 bases). Germline CDR1 is SNHLY and CDR2 is FYNNEI. The CDR3 is 12 residues long. With 5 bases removed from V and 7 bases from J, the gap between germline ends came to 9 bases. CDR3 bases read: TGTGCCAGCAGTCCGACAGCTAATGAG. Translating it yields CASSPTANE. The full CDR3 reads CASSPTANEQFF.

On this clone itself: The DNA ends 3 residues before the CDR3 does, and the rest of the CDR3 is filled in from the germline J gene. V gene TRBV11-2 combines with J gene TRBJ2-1, with 8 nucleotides matching TRBD2. The V gene end was trimmed by 4 bases and the J gene end by 9 bases; junction bases not matched to a gene: 11. This CDR3 contains 15 residues. Germline V gene lookup returns CDR1 SGHAT and CDR2 FQNNGV. The CDR3: CASSSPGWREVEQFF. CDR3 DNA, as far as it was read: TGTGCCAGCAGCTCACCTGGCTGGCGGGAGGTTGAG.

As concerns this clone: The read ends 3 residues early relative to the CDR3; the germline J gene fills the gap. This sequence joins TRBV20-1 and TRBJ2-1, with 7 nucleotides matching TRBD1. The J segment lost 2 bases and the V segment lost 8 bases, leaving 6 bases of the junction unmatched. This CDR3 has 13 residues. Germline values: CDR1 DFQATT, CDR2 SNEGSKA (reference sequence). CDR3 bases read: TGCAGTTCCCCCGGGACAGCCTACAATGAG. It is translated as CSSPGTAYNE. The CDR3 as a whole reads CSSPGTAYNEQFF.